Presented here are 4 T cell receptor beta chains from one specimen sequenced in a study of blood T cell repertoires in COVID-19. Some clones are missing from TCRdb's copy, which holds only in-frame ones; the method was immunoSEQ multiplex PCR. This sample carries almost 35,000 clones, 85% to 95% of them seen once, and the ten largest clones take roughly two fifths. Sequences were obtained from peripheral blood. These receptors were obtained from a man aged 55-75 years with active or convalescent COVID-19.

The V and J genes are TRBV2 and TRBJ1-5; 9 bases agree with TRBD1. CDR3 size: 15 residues. With V trimmed by 1 base and J by 6 bases, 4 bases remained unmatched. Germline assignment: CDR1 SNHLY and CDR2 FYNNEI. The CDR3 spells CASSEESTGGQPQHF. CDR3 sequence (DNA): TGTGCCAGCAGTGAAGAATCGACAGGGGGTCAGCCCCAGCATTTT.

The V call is TRBV5-1, the J call TRBJ1-2; no firm D call. V lost 4 bases and J lost 2, with 12 bases in between. The germline CDR1 and CDR2 sequences are SGHRS and YFSETQ. The CDR3 length is 14 residues. CDR3 DNA: TGCGCCAGCAGCCCGGTCGACACCAACTATGGCTACACCTTC. Amino acid sequence: CASSPVDTNYGYTF.

V and J are TRBV5-6 and TRBJ1-2; a weak D match, TRBD1 (5 bases). The V and J ends lost 4 bases and 2 bases respectively, with 15 bases between them. The CDR3 extends over 15 amino acids. CDR1 and CDR2 from the germline V gene are SGHDT and YYEEEE. This chain's CDR3 is CASSQSPTDNYGYTF. CDR3 nucleotide sequence: TGTGCCAGCAGCCAATCGCCGACAGACAACTATGGCTACACCTTC.

V and J are TRBV24-1 and TRBJ1-5; 7 bases line up with TRBD1. The germline gives CDR1 KGHDR, CDR2 SFDVKD. The CDR3 contains 17 residues. V lost 4 bases and J lost 0; bases outside the gene matches: 8. As DNA, the CDR3 is TGTGCCACCAGTGACTCCTCGGGACAGAATAGCAATCAGCCCCAGCATTTT. Translated, it gives CATSDSSGQNSNQPQHF.